One sample yielded the 17 T cell receptor beta chains listed below, sequenced in a study of T cells after posttransplantation cyclophosphamide. Assay used: immunoSEQ multiplex PCR; TCRdb lists only in-frame clones, some missing. Singletons are absent from the sample, which has about 38,000 clones. The sequenced material came from PBMCs. The receptors shown here come from a man aged 45-60 years in good health, CMV-negative, and a related stem cell transplant donor.

There are many counts of this clone. The chain couples TRBV27 to TRBJ1-2; 7 positions match TRBD1. The CDR3 is made up of 12 amino acids. The germline V gene encodes CDR1 MNHEY and CDR2 SMNVEV (reference sequence). The V and J ends lost 5 bases and 8 bases, in that order; junction bases with no gene match: 5. This CDR3 is CASSARGRGYTF. The CDR3 DNA sequence: TGTGCCAGCAGTGCCAGGGGGAGGGGCTACACCTTC.

There are many counts of this clone. The chain employs TRBV5-1 and TRBJ2-7, with 7 bases matching TRBD2. The CDR3 has 14 residues. The V gene's germline CDR1 is SGHRS and CDR2 YFSETQ. Germline trimming cut 4 bases from V and 3 bases from J; bases unmatched to any gene: 7. As DNA, the CDR3 is TGCGCCAGCAGCCCAGATGGGGGGGGCTACGAGCAGTACTTC. This sequence encodes CASSPDGGGYEQYF.

This clone showed up many times. The chain recombines TRBV7-2 with TRBJ2-7, with 8 positions matching TRBD2. The ends lost 6 bases at V and 0 bases at J; junction bases unmatched: 7. Per germline, CDR1 SGHTA and CDR2 FQGNSA. The CDR3 totals 15 residues. The chain's CDR3 is CASRRTSGGSYEQYF. CDR3 DNA sequence: TGTGCCAGCAGGCGCACTAGCGGCGGCTCCTACGAGCAGTACTTC.

This clone came up many times. In DNA, the CDR3 is TGTGCCAGCAGCCCCGGGACTAGCGGAGCCGGGGGGGGCACCGGGGAGCTGTTTTTT. This encodes CASSPGTSGAGGGTGELFF. The chain carries TRBV7-6 and TRBJ2-2, with 11 positions matching TRBD2. Germline lookup yields CDR1 SGHVS and CDR2 FNYEAQ. V lost 5 bases to trimming and J lost 4 bases; unmatched junction nucleotides: 15. CDR3 length: 19 residues. The full variable domain, rest sourced from reference TRBV7-6 and TRBJ2-2, is GAGVSQSPRYKVTKRGQDVALRCDPISGHVSLYWYRQALGQGPEFLTYFNYEAQQDKSGLPNDRFSAERPEGSISTLTIQRTEQRDSAMYRCASSPGTSGAGGGTGELFFGEGSRLTVL.

This clone came up a few times. The V call is TRBV11-1, the J call TRBJ2-5, with D possibly TRBD1 on 6 matching bases. Deletions cut 5 bases from V and 5 bases from J, with 12 bases between. Germline V lookup: CDR1 SGHAT, CDR2 FQDESV (reference sequence). The CDR3 is made up of 13 amino acids. The CDR3 sequence: CASSKGQGETQYF. CDR3 coding DNA: TGTGCCAGCAGCAAAGGTCAGGGGGAGACCCAGTACTTC.

Many counts were recorded for this clone. The gene calls are TRBV18 and TRBJ2-7; TRBD2 matches at 8 bases. Germline assignment: CDR1 KGHSH and CDR2 LQKENI. The V gene end was trimmed by 3 bases and the J gene end by 2 bases; junction bases not matched to a gene: 6. The CDR3 runs 15 residues. This CDR3 is CASSPTSGAAYEQYF. CDR3 nucleotide sequence: TGTGCCAGCTCACCCACTAGCGGAGCCGCCTACGAGCAGTACTTC.

In this sample, this clone turned up many times. The genes are TRBV11-2 and TRBJ2-3; a weak D match, TRBD2 (5 bases). V lost 1 base and J lost 10, with 15 bases in between. The germline V gene encodes CDR1 SGHAT and CDR2 FQNNGV. The CDR3 loop spans 14 amino acids. CDR3 DNA sequence: TGTGCCAGCAGCTTAGTGAGAAGTCAGAGGGCGCAGTATTTT. This sequence encodes CASSLVRSQRAQYF.

This clone was recorded many times. The V and J genes are TRBV7-9 and TRBJ2-1; 13 nucleotides agree with TRBD2. With 4 bases clipped from V and 9 bases from J, the junction kept 9 bases outside the gene matches. This CDR3 has 16 residues. In germline, CDR1 is SEHNR, CDR2 FQNEAQ (reference sequence). CDR3 sequence reads: CASSSRTSGSPVEQFF. DNA of the CDR3: TGTGCCAGCAGCTCGAGGACTAGCGGGAGCCCGGTTGAGCAGTTCTTC.

This clone came up many times. V usage is TRBV6-4 and J usage is TRBJ2-2; D uncertain. The CDR3 spans 14 residues. V was pared by 4 bases and J by 4 bases, with 10 bases between. CDR1 is MRHNA and CDR2 is SNTAGT in the germline V gene. CDR3 bases: TGTGCCAGCAGTGTCCTTTACAGCACCGGGGAGCTGTTTTTT. This translates into CASSVLYSTGELFF.

This clone showed up many times. V gene TRBV19 combines with J gene TRBJ2-3, with D possibly being TRBD1 (7 bases). Germline CDR1 is LNHDA and CDR2 is SQIVND (reference sequence). The CDR3 is 12 amino acids. The V gene lost 5 bases and the J gene lost 9 bases, with 12 bases spanning the gap. In nucleotides, the CDR3 is TGTGCCAGTAGTCTCAGGGGGGTCACGCAGTATTTT. As protein: CASSLRGVTQYF.

This clone was counted many times. The gene calls are TRBV5-4 and TRBJ2-7; 8 positions match TRBD2. This CDR3 comprises 16 residues. Germline V CDR1 and CDR2: SGHNT, YYREEE (reference sequence). Trimming removed 4 bases from V and 2 bases from J; junction bases left unmatched: 11. CDR3 DNA sequence: TGTGCCAGCAGCAGAAGTCTAGCGGGTTTTACCTACGAGCAGTACTTC. Residues: CASSRSLAGFTYEQYF. The full variable domain, completed using reference TRBV5-4 and TRBJ2-7, is ETGVTQSPTHLIKTRGQQVTLRCSSQSGHNTVSWYQQALGQGPQFIFQYYREEENGRGNFPPRFSGLQFPNYSSELNVNALELDDSALYLCASSRSLAGFTYEQYFGPGTRLTVT.

V and J are TRBV15 and TRBJ2-1; no clear D gene. This CDR3 comprises 14 residues. CDR1 LNHNV and CDR2 YYDKDF come from the germline V gene (reference sequence). V lost 0 bases, J lost 5 bases, and 8 bases lay in between. In nucleotides, the CDR3 is TGTGCCACCAGCAGAGAGCGCCCGGACAATGAGCAGTTCTTC. As protein: CATSRERPDNEQFF.

This clone was recorded many times. This chain joins TRBV6-4 and TRBJ2-7; 10 bases line up with TRBD2. Trimming cost V 3 bases and J 2 bases; bases outside gene matches: 4. The CDR3 has 15 amino acids. The V gene's germline CDR1 is MRHNA and CDR2 SNTAGT. DNA of the CDR3: TGTGCCAGCAGTGAACTAGCGGGATCAACCTACGAGCAGTACTTC. Its translation: CASSELAGSTYEQYF.

The chain recombines TRBV19 with TRBJ2-5; TRBD1 aligns across 11 bases. Germline CDR1 is LNHDA and CDR2 is SQIVND (reference sequence). There are 15 residues in the CDR3. Trimming cost V 6 bases and J 3 bases; bases outside gene matches: 6. Written as DNA, the CDR3 is TGTGCCAGTAGCCCCGGGACAGGGGGGAAAGAGACCCAGTACTTC. It codes for CASSPGTGGKETQYF.

This clone was seen at least ten times. Within the sample, other DNA sequences also encode this same CDR3. The chain is built from TRBV2 and TRBJ2-3, with D perhaps TRBD2 (7 bases). The CDR3 length is 14 residues. V lost 4 bases and J 2 bases, leaving 10 bases between the germline ends. Per germline, CDR1 SNHLY and CDR2 FYNNEI. The CDR3 region is CASSAAGATDTQYF. As DNA, the CDR3 is TGTGCCAGCAGTGCTGCGGGGGCCACAGATACGCAGTATTTT.

This clone was picked up many times. The rearrangement links TRBV10-3 to TRBJ2-7; TRBD2 agrees at 12 bases. V shed 6 bases and J 0 bases; nucleotides not matched to a gene: 0. The CDR3 loop spans 14 amino acids. Germline-derived CDR1 and CDR2 are ENHRY and SYGVKD. CDR3 in amino acids: CAIRTSGGSYEQYF. CDR3 nucleotides: TGTGCCATCAGGACTAGCGGGGGCTCCTACGAGCAGTACTTC.

The V call is TRBV27, the J call TRBJ2-3, with 9 bases aligning to TRBD1. The trim removed 5 bases at V and 6 bases at J, leaving 6 bases unmatched. Germline V lookup: CDR1 MNHEY, CDR2 SMNVEV (reference sequence). This CDR3 region has 14 residues. The CDR3 DNA sequence: TGTGCCAGCAGTCGGACAGGGGCTCGGGATACGCAGTATTTT. This sequence encodes CASSRTGARDTQYF.